Listed here is a single T cell receptor (beta chain). The specificity of this receptor is unknown. No qualities accompany the bases; no much larger clone lies one base away. Receptors were amplified or captured by the immunoSEQ multiplex PCR assay. In TCRdb, the immuneACCESS table is reduced to in-frame sequences with V and J assigned. These tables do not hold every clone; where another copy was compared, an unresolved V gene accounts for under half, and the others remain unexplained. The sample table records some 220,000 clones; about 93% of these occur just once. The top ten constitute approximately 1.6% of the sample. These data belong to a study of control samples from healthy donors and cancer patients (dated by TCRdb to about 2020). The CDR3 covers 16 residues, taking in both the cysteine and the phenylalanine. The retained sequence is limited to the CDR3, 48 bases, with the frame set at the first base. From V the trimming removes 0 bases and from J it removes 8 bases, while the gene matches leave 10 bases of the junction unaccounted for. CDR1 and CDR2 (SGHRS, YFSETQ) derive from the germline V gene.

This clonotype originated in a man aged 45-65 years in good health. The rearranged segments are TRBV5-1 and TRBJ1-4; TRBD1 fits 7 bases in the junction. The sample was blood. The bases are TGCGCCAGCAGCTTGGCGGGAACCGGGACAGAAGAAAAACTGTTTTTT. Translated, it gives CASSLAGTGTEEKLFF.